Shown below are 15 T cell receptor beta chains from a single sample sequenced in a study of CD8+CD57+ T cells in acquired aplastic anemia. Before being chosen for sequencing, patients had shown CD8+CD57+ cell expansion by flow cytometry. TCR beta VDJ and CDR3 profiles were obtained from a genomic DNA template. TCRdb ran MiXCR on the reads and lists one entry per CDR3 protein. In the table there are 50,000 to 65,000 distinct CDR3 sequences, 57% of which are singletons. Input material: sorted CD4+, CD8+, or CD8+CD57+ T cells (not recorded which) from PBMCs. Receptor source: a human donor with aplastic anemia.

The sample holds many counts of this clonotype. The chain recombines TRBV3-1 with TRBJ1-1, with D perhaps matching TRBD1 (6 bases). Germline CDR1 LGHDT, CDR2 YNNKEL (reference sequence). The CDR3 has 15 residues. With 0 bases removed from V and 4 bases from J, the gap between germline ends came to 12 bases. The CDR3 nucleotides read TGTGCCAGCAGCCAAGATCAGGGGCGGATCACTGAAGCTTTCTTT. Residues: CASSQDQGRITEAFF.

The chain recombines TRBV19 with TRBJ1-1; no clear D. The CDR3 sequence is 14 residues long. V lost 3 bases, J lost 4 bases, and 12 bases lay in between. Germline V CDR1 and CDR2: LNHDA, SQIVND (reference sequence). CDR3 in amino acids: CASSILTGSTEAFF. The CDR3 bases are TGTGCCAGTAGTATTTTGACTGGGAGCACTGAAGCTTTCTTT.

This chain links TRBV25-1 with TRBJ2-5, with D maybe TRBD1 (6 bases). Germline V lookup: CDR1 MGHDK, CDR2 SYGVNS. CDR3 length: 14 residues. V gave up 5 bases and J gave up 6 bases, with 16 bases separating them. The CDR3 spells CASSYTQGRKTQYF. DNA of the CDR3: TGTGCCAGCAGTTATACACAGGGTCGGAAGACCCAGTACTTC.

V usage is TRBV24-1 and J usage is TRBJ2-1; 10 bases are a match to TRBD2. Germline V lookup: CDR1 KGHDR, CDR2 SFDVKD. The CDR3 has 14 amino acids. V was clipped by 5 bases and J by 10 bases; unmatched bases: 7. The CDR3 DNA follows: TGTGCCACCAGTGCCGAGCGGGGGGGCCACGAGCAGTTCTTC. This sequence encodes CATSAERGGHEQFF.

The CDR3 region has the DNA TGTGCCAGCAGAGCTACAGGGGGGCCTTACGAGCAGTACTTC. This sequence encodes CASRATGGPYEQYF. The rearrangement joins TRBV7-9 to TRBJ2-7, with 8 nucleotides matching TRBD1. This CDR3 is 14 amino acids long. Germline values: CDR1 SEHNR, CDR2 FQNEAQ (reference sequence). The ends lost 6 bases at V and 4 bases at J; junction bases unmatched: 8.

V gene TRBV12-3 or TRBV12-4 combines with J gene TRBJ1-6; D ambiguous. V lost 2 bases, J lost 10 bases, and 12 bases lay in between. This CDR3 comprises 14 residues. CDR3 in amino acids: CASSLPGRRSPLHF. The CDR3 coding sequence is TGTGCCAGCAGTTTACCGGGGAGAAGGTCACCCCTCCACTTT.

The V gene is TRBV7-6, the J gene TRBJ2-5, with D perhaps matching TRBD1 (5 bases). Germline assignment: CDR1 SGHVS and CDR2 FNYEAQ. V dropped 3 bases and J dropped 1 base, with 6 bases sitting between them. The CDR3 has 13 residues. The CDR3 sequence is CASSLQGQETQYF. CDR3 in DNA: TGTGCCAGCAGCTTGCAGGGCCAAGAGACCCAGTACTTC.

This clonotype was seen a single time. The rearrangement joins TRBV7-9 to TRBJ1-6; TRBD1 might be the D (6 bases). V was shortened by 5 bases and J by 11 bases, with 16 bases between the two germline ends. This CDR3 has 14 amino acids. Germline V gene data show CDR1 as SEHNR and CDR2 as FQNEAQ (reference sequence). The CDR3 protein is CASSQESTGPPLHF. The CDR3 coding sequence is TGTGCCAGCAGCCAAGAGTCCACAGGGCCACCCCTCCACTTT.

In regard to this clonotype: Since the CDR3 does not end with the conserved phenylalanine or tryptophan, this likely comes from a read error. The chain joins TRBV25-1 to TRBJ2-7; D uncertain. Germline V gene data show CDR1 as MGHDK and CDR2 as SYGVNS. The CDR3 spans 13 residues. The ends were cut back, 6 bases at V and 4 bases at J, with 13 bases in the middle. Here the CDR3 reads CASSLAPVYEQYL. The CDR3 region has the DNA TGTGCCAGCAGCTTAGCTCCGGTTTACGAGCAGTACCTC.

This rearrangement joins TRBV5-4 to TRBJ1-6; the D is unclear. V lost 4 bases and J lost 10, with 9 bases in between. Germline V gives CDR1 SGHNT, CDR2 YYREEE (reference sequence). This CDR3 has 12 amino acids. The CDR3: CASSMAGSPLHF. In DNA form, the CDR3 reads TGTGCCAGCAGCATGGCGGGATCACCCCTCCACTTT.

This clonotype has ten or more counts. The rearrangement joins TRBV10-2 to TRBJ2-1, with 15 positions matching TRBD2. Trimming removed 5 bases from V and 7 bases from J; junction bases left unmatched: 12. CDR1 is WSHSY and CDR2 is SAAADI in the germline V gene. The CDR3 has 18 amino acids. The CDR3 loop reads CASSWTSGGASAANEQFF. The CDR3 DNA follows: TGCGCCAGCAGTTGGACTAGCGGGGGGGCCTCGGCAGCTAATGAGCAGTTCTTC.

This clonotype was observed many times. The chain uses TRBV19 and TRBJ1-6, with D unresolved. In germline, CDR1 is LNHDA, CDR2 SQIVND (reference sequence). The CDR3 loop spans 14 amino acids. V lost 4 bases and J lost 10, with 14 bases in between. The CDR3 region is CASSTGPLDSPLHF. CDR3 DNA: TGTGCCAGTAGTACAGGACCATTAGACTCACCCCTCCACTTT. The variable domain in full, with the rest retrieved from reference TRBV19 and TRBJ1-6, is DGGITQSPKYLFRKEGQNVTLSCEQNLNHDAMYWYRQDPGQGLRLIYYSQIVNDFQKGDIAEGYSVSREKKESFPLTVTSAQKNPTAFYLCASSTGPLDSPLHFGNGTRLTVT.

This chain connects TRBV29-1 to TRBJ2-3; 11 bases align to TRBD2. The V segment lost 1 base and the J segment 3 bases; nucleotides outside the gene matches: 3. The CDR3 extends over 15 amino acids. Germline assignment: CDR1 SQVTM and CDR2 ANQGSEA. CDR3 coding DNA: TGCAGCGTTGAAGCAACTAGCGGGGGAACAGATACGCAGTATTTT. Translation: CSVEATSGGTDTQYF.

A few counts support this clonotype. A single base separates this from a much larger clone, so it may be a read error. No conserved phenylalanine or tryptophan ends this CDR3, so it is likely a read error. The rearrangement joins TRBV28 to TRBJ2-3; 8 positions agree with TRBD2. The CDR3 sequence is 15 residues long. Germline V gene lookup returns CDR1 MDHEN and CDR2 SYDVKM. V lost 5 bases, J lost 2 bases, and 6 bases stayed unmatched. This CDR3 reads CASSPLAGNTDTQYL. The CDR3 DNA reads as TGTGCCAGCAGTCCCTTAGCGGGGAACACAGATACGCAGTATTTG.

The chain recombines TRBV7-9 with TRBJ1-4; 9 nucleotides line up with TRBD1. Germline CDR1 SEHNR, CDR2 FQNEAQ (reference sequence). Trimming cost V 3 bases and J 4 bases; bases outside gene matches: 3. This CDR3 is built from 15 residues. This chain's CDR3 is CASSLDRGVNEKLFF. CDR3 nucleotides: TGTGCCAGCAGCTTGGACAGGGGAGTTAATGAAAAACTGTTTTTT. Complete variable domain (other parts from reference TRBV7-9 and TRBJ1-4): DTGVSQNPRHKITKRGQNVTFRCDPISEHNRLYWYRQTLGQGPEFLTYFQNEAQLEKSRLLSDRFSAERPKGSFSTLEIQRTEQGDSAMYLCASSLDRGVNEKLFFGSGTQLSVL.